The 23 T cell receptor beta chains presented below share a single source sample, sequenced in a study of blood T cell repertoires in COVID-19. The assay was immunoSEQ multiplex PCR, and TCRdb's table has in-frame clones only and misses some. The sample records about 70,000 clones, about three quarters being singletons. Sequenced material: peripheral blood. All receptors come from an elderly man with acute or convalescent COVID-19.

The J gene is TRBJ2-3, the V gene TRBV9; 14 bases match TRBD2. CDR1 and CDR2 (germline): SGDLS, YYNGEE. Trimming took 4 bases from V and 4 from J; bases not matched to a gene: 5. This CDR3 has 16 residues. CDR3 protein: CASSTLTSGGADTQYF. The CDR3 DNA reads as TGTGCCAGCAGCACTCTGACTAGCGGGGGGGCAGATACGCAGTATTTT.

The rearrangement joins TRBV6-5 to TRBJ1-4, with a possible D match to TRBD1 (6 bases). V shed 2 bases and J shed 5 bases, with 12 bases lying between them. There are 15 residues in the CDR3. Germline V gene data show CDR1 as MNHEY and CDR2 as SVGAGI. The CDR3 spells CASSYLGQPNEKLFF. For the CDR3, the DNA is TGTGCCAGCAGTTACCTAGGACAGCCGAATGAAAAACTGTTTTTT.

This clone has just a few counts. V gene TRBV7-3 combines with J gene TRBJ2-1, with 8 bases fitting TRBD1. Losses at the gene ends were 4 bases for V and 4 bases for J; bases not matched to a gene: 3. This CDR3 has 14 amino acids. Germline V gene sequence: CDR1 SGHTA, CDR2 FQGTGA. The CDR3 DNA follows: TGTGCCAGCAGCTCGACAGGGGTATACAATGAGCAGTTCTTC. Protein sequence: CASSSTGVYNEQFF.

The rearrangement uses TRBV10-3 and TRBJ2-7; 8 bases align to TRBD1. CDR1 is ENHRY, CDR2 SYGVKD, per germline. This CDR3 is 14 amino acids long. With V trimmed by 6 bases and J by 5 bases, 9 bases remained unmatched. CDR3 in DNA: TGTGCCATCAGGCAGACAGGGGCTATGGACGAGCAGTACTTC. Encoded protein: CAIRQTGAMDEQYF.

The chain has TRBV5-4 and TRBJ1-4; D unclear. The CDR3 runs to 14 residues. Per the germline V gene, CDR1 is SGHNT and CDR2 is YYREEE (reference sequence). Trimming removed 0 bases at V and 1 base at J, with 4 bases between. Here the CDR3 DNA reads TGTGCCAGCAGCTTGGACAGAACTAATGAAAAACTGTTTTTT. Amino acid sequence: CASSLDRTNEKLFF.

This clone was seen just once. V gene TRBV30 combines with J gene TRBJ2-3; no reliable D call. CDR1 is GTSNPN, CDR2 SVGIG, per germline (reference sequence). Trimming removed 0 bases from V and 6 bases from J, with 7 bases in between. The CDR3 consists of 12 residues. CDR3 nucleotides: TGTGCCTGGAGTGTACTTGCGGATACGCAGTATTTT. Residues: CAWSVLADTQYF.

The chain joins TRBV27 to TRBJ2-1, with D perhaps matching TRBD2 (5 bases). Germline-derived CDR1 and CDR2 are MNHEY and SMNVEV (reference sequence). The CDR3 is made up of 15 amino acids. V lost 5 bases, J lost 9 bases, and 20 bases lay in between. CDR3 amino acids: CASSLGASLYSEQFF. In DNA, the CDR3 is TGTGCCAGCAGTCTGGGCGCTAGCTTGTACTCTGAGCAGTTCTTC.

This chain connects TRBV30 to TRBJ2-6; D is possibly TRBD1 (6 bases). Germline assignment: CDR1 GTSNPN and CDR2 SVGIG (reference sequence). V lost 3 bases, J lost 3 bases, and 9 bases lay in between. This CDR3 is 14 amino acids long. CDR3 sequence: CAWSRGGGANVLTF. The CDR3 bases are TGTGCCTGGAGCAGGGGTGGTGGGGCCAACGTCCTGACTTTC.

This clone has more than one count but fewer than ten. The chain employs TRBV10-3 and TRBJ2-2, with 9 bases that match TRBD2. The length of the CDR3 is 17 residues. Germline V CDR1 and CDR2: ENHRY, SYGVKD. Trimming cost V 0 bases and J 5 bases; bases outside gene matches: 7. This CDR3 reads CAISESLGLARTGELFF. CDR3 DNA sequence: TGTGCCATCAGTGAGTCTTTAGGACTAGCGAGGACCGGGGAGCTGTTTTTT.

This clone has only one observation. The chain links TRBV6-1 to TRBJ2-5; D gene unclear. V shed 2 bases and J shed 8 bases, with 9 bases lying between them. This CDR3 is built from 12 residues. The germline V gene encodes CDR1 MNHNS and CDR2 SASEGT. CDR3 amino acids: CASSEYVFTQYF. CDR3 nucleotides: TGTGCCAGCAGTGAATATGTCTTTACCCAGTACTTC.

Details on this clone: The junction differs from germline at one of its ends, possibly a read error. The rearrangement links TRBV5-5 to TRBJ2-1; the match to TRBD2 covers 12 bases. Per the germline V gene, CDR1 is SGHKS and CDR2 is YYEKEE (reference sequence). This CDR3 contains 14 residues. CDR3 protein: CASGFGTSGNEQFF. The DNA for the CDR3 is TGTGCCAGCGGCTTTGGGACTAGCGGGAATGAGCAGTTCTTC.

The rearrangement joins TRBV7-9 to TRBJ2-1; 11 bases line up with TRBD2. With V trimmed by 0 bases and J by 6 bases, 7 bases remained unmatched. Looked up from germline, CDR1 is SEHNR and CDR2 is FQNEAQ (reference sequence). The CDR3 is made up of 17 amino acids. In DNA form, the CDR3 reads TGTGCCAGCAGCTTAGCTCGCGGCCTAGCGGGAGGCAATGAGCAGTTCTTC. It specifies CASSLARGLAGGNEQFF.

This chain joins TRBV5-4 and TRBJ2-1, with 8 bases fitting TRBD2. V was pared by 0 bases and J by 9 bases, with 8 bases of the junction left unmatched. The CDR3 is 15 residues long. Germline assignment: CDR1 SGHNT and CDR2 YYREEE (reference sequence). The CDR3 loop reads CASSLAPGLVFEQFF. The DNA for the CDR3 is TGTGCCAGCAGCTTGGCCCCGGGACTAGTATTTGAGCAGTTCTTC.

The V call is TRBV18, the J call TRBJ2-7; TRBD1 matches 7 bases. CDR1 is KGHSH, CDR2 LQKENI, per germline. The CDR3 consists of 12 residues. The V and J ends lost 4 bases and 7 bases, in that order; junction bases with no gene match: 4. CDR3 nucleotides: TGTGCCAGCTCACTATTACAGGGGGAGCAGTACTTC. Its translation is CASSLLQGEQYF.

The chain carries TRBV19 and TRBJ2-5, with 11 bases identical to TRBD2. V shed 4 bases, J shed 4 bases, and the junction held 8 bases outside the gene matches. Germline V CDR1 and CDR2: LNHDA, SQIVND (reference sequence). This CDR3 region has 16 residues. CDR3 region: CASSTRLAGIGETQYF. The DNA of the CDR3 is TGTGCCAGTAGTACCCGACTAGCGGGAATAGGAGAGACCCAGTACTTC.

The chain has TRBV28 and TRBJ2-7; 10 bases agree with TRBD2. This CDR3 is built from 15 residues. Germline V lookup: CDR1 MDHEN, CDR2 SYDVKM. Losses at the gene ends were 6 bases for V and 6 bases for J; bases not matched to a gene: 11. The CDR3: CASSLAGEVGSEQYF. CDR3 sequence (DNA): TGTGCCAGCAGCCTAGCGGGAGAGGTGGGCTCCGAGCAGTACTTC.

This chain connects TRBV7-9 to TRBJ2-7, with D unresolved. The germline V gene encodes CDR1 SEHNR and CDR2 FQNEAQ (reference sequence). The length of the CDR3 is 14 residues. The ends were cut back, 5 bases at V and 4 bases at J, with 15 bases in the middle. The CDR3 bases are TGTGCCAGCAGCGCCCAAGCGACCCGATACGAGCAGTACTTC. It specifies CASSAQATRYEQYF.

The V and J genes are TRBV3-1 (or the pseudogene TRBV3-2) and TRBJ2-7; 11 bases match TRBD2. CDR3 size: 20 residues. Germline CDR1 and CDR2: LGHDT and YNNKEL (reference sequence). The V and J ends lost 1 base and 4 bases, in that order; junction bases with no gene match: 18. The CDR3 loop is CASSQGKGVAGGPFLYEQYF. The CDR3 bases are TGTGCCAGCAGCCAAGGAAAAGGTGTAGCGGGAGGGCCCTTTTTATACGAGCAGTACTTC.

The CDR3 spells CASSGQGSNEQYF. The CDR3 DNA reads as TGTGCCAGCTCCGGACAGGGGAGTAACGAGCAGTACTTC. V and J are TRBV3-1 (or the pseudogene TRBV3-2) and TRBJ2-7, with 9 positions matching TRBD1. With 8 bases clipped from V and 5 bases from J, the junction kept 7 bases outside the gene matches. The CDR3 covers 13 residues. Per germline, CDR1 LGHDT and CDR2 YNNKEL (reference sequence).

V usage is TRBV19 and J usage is TRBJ1-5, with 9 bases lining up with TRBD1. The CDR3 runs to 14 residues. CDR1 is LNHDA and CDR2 is SQIVND in the germline V gene (reference sequence). The trim removed 8 bases at V and 5 bases at J, leaving 7 bases unmatched. The DNA for the CDR3 is TGTGCCAGTTCGGACAGGGGAGGGTATCAGCCCCAGCATTTT. Amino acids: CASSDRGGYQPQHF.

The gene calls are TRBV5-1 and TRBJ2-7, with TRBD1 matching over 10 bases. CDR3 size: 17 residues. The germline V gene has CDR1 SGHRS and CDR2 YFSETQ. The ends lost 5 bases at V and 3 bases at J; junction bases unmatched: 14. The CDR3 spells CASSYRSSGTGVYEQYF. DNA of the CDR3: TGCGCCAGCAGTTACCGGAGTTCCGGGACAGGGGTCTACGAGCAGTACTTC.

The gene calls are TRBV7-9 and TRBJ1-4, with 7 positions matching TRBD1. Germline V lookup: CDR1 SEHNR, CDR2 FQNEAQ (reference sequence). V trimming: 5 bases; J trimming: 10 bases; junction bases outside the gene matches: 7. CDR3 length: 13 amino acids. The CDR3 region has the DNA TGTGCCAGCAGCCCGGGGGACAGTCGAAAACTGTTTTTT. This sequence encodes CASSPGDSRKLFF.

The chain uses TRBV10-3 and TRBJ2-1, with a possible D match to TRBD2 (5 bases). This CDR3 region has 16 residues. CDR1 and CDR2 from the germline V gene are ENHRY and SYGVKD. V lost 3 bases and J lost 5, with 17 bases in between. The DNA for the CDR3 is TGTGCCATCAGTGATAACGGTGGACTCATCAACAATGAGCAGTTCTTC. Protein product: CAISDNGGLINNEQFF.